The source of this T cell receptor beta chain is a study of blood T cell repertoires in COVID-19. Study-level information: Donors in the United States, Italy and Spain gave samples during acute or convalescent COVID-19. PBMCs, B-cell-depleted T cells, or T cells provided the cDNA or gDNA that made up the material.

In the original analysis: Amplified reference gene primers provided the basis for estimating nucleated cell counts. Data came from immunoSEQ multiplex PCR; TCRdb stores just in-frame clones and leaves some out. The DNA gave D and trimming, while V, J and clone size come from that table. The profile shows around 140,000 clones, around 89% of them singletons. Trimming left V 4 bases short and J 3 bases short, with 16 bases between. The CDR3 runs to 15 residues. Germline CDR1 SGHRS, CDR2 YFSETQ. V and J are TRBV5-1 and TRBJ2-5; D perhaps matches TRBD1 (6 bases). What was sequenced was peripheral blood. This sequence originates from a man between 50 and 59 years old with acute or convalescent COVID-19. In DNA, the CDR3 is TGCGCCAGCAGCATTCCCAGGGGTGGAGAAGAGACCCAGTACTTC. Translation: CASSIPRGGEETQYF.